The present T cell receptor beta chain was sequenced within a study of cytomegalovirus exposure and HLA in healthy donors. The protocol was immunoSEQ multiplex PCR, while the TCRdb copy is restricted to in-frame clones and leaves out a portion. The sample has fewer than 150,000 clones, 70% to 90% seen once. Trimming removed 4 bases at V and 7 bases at J, with 11 bases between. This CDR3 region has 13 residues. CDR1 is SNHLY and CDR2 is FYNNEI in the germline V gene. The receptor comes from a man between 18 and 35 years old in good health and CMV-seropositive. Material for sequencing was PBMCs. The genes are TRBV2 and TRBJ2-1, with D maybe TRBD1 (6 bases). The CDR3 region is CASSGYRDNEQFF. DNA of the CDR3: TGTGCCAGCAGTGGCTACAGGGATAATGAGCAGTTCTTC.